This TCR beta chain was identified in a study of cytomegalovirus exposure and HLA in healthy donors. Notes on the study in general: Later, TCR association rates were found to vary by HLA locus, highest for DRB1 and lowest for HLA-C. Three CMV-associated chains were confirmed in vitro to be specific for CMV antigens.

Between the trimmed V and J ends, which lost 4 bases and 8 bases, there was a span of 23 bases. There are 15 residues in the CDR3. The germline CDR1 and CDR2 sequences are SQVTM and ANQGSEA. The primer mix had 60 Vbeta and 13 Jbeta primers. Source study methods: The authors later counted around 80 million unique TCR beta chains, approximately 12 million of them shared. Data came from immunoSEQ multiplex PCR; TCRdb stores just in-frame clones and leaves some out. V, J and clone size are taken as reported in that table, and D and trimming were inferred from the DNA itself. The sample holds tens of thousands of clones, 74% seen once. The count of this clone is one. What it binds is not known.

This chain joins TRBV29-1 and TRBJ1-2; perhaps TRBD1 as D (6 bases). The sample taken for sequencing was PBMCs. The origin of this receptor is a human donor in good health. The CDR3 region has the DNA TGCAGCGTTGTTGAGGAGACAGGCGTCAAGGTGGGCTACACCTTC. Its protein product is CSVVEETGVKVGYTF.